A single sample gave rise to the 2 T cell receptor beta chains below, sequenced in a study of cytomegalovirus exposure and HLA in healthy donors. 13 Jbeta primers and 60 Vbeta primers were used for the PCR. TCRdb keeps only in-frame clones here, not all; method: immunoSEQ multiplex PCR. This table has 100,000 or so clones, 70% to 85% appearing once. The sequenced sample consisted of PBMCs. The receptors stem from a human donor in good health.

This chain connects TRBV7-2 to TRBJ2-1, with D possibly being TRBD2 (5 bases). Germline V gene data show CDR1 as SGHTA and CDR2 as FQGNSA. The ends were cut back, 4 bases at V and 6 bases at J, with 10 bases in the middle. This CDR3 contains 13 residues. CDR3 DNA: TGTGCCAGCAGCTCGGACTCATTCAATGAGCAGTTCTTC. This translates into CASSSDSFNEQFF.

The V call is TRBV6-1, the J call TRBJ2-7; 9 bases map to TRBD2. The germline gives CDR1 MNHNS, CDR2 SASEGT. V was pared by 6 bases and J by 2 bases, with 8 bases of the junction left unmatched. This CDR3 is built from 15 residues. The CDR3 DNA sequence: TGTGCCAGCAGCCAAGCGGGAGGCCCTACCTACGAGCAGTACTTC. It specifies CASSQAGGPTYEQYF.